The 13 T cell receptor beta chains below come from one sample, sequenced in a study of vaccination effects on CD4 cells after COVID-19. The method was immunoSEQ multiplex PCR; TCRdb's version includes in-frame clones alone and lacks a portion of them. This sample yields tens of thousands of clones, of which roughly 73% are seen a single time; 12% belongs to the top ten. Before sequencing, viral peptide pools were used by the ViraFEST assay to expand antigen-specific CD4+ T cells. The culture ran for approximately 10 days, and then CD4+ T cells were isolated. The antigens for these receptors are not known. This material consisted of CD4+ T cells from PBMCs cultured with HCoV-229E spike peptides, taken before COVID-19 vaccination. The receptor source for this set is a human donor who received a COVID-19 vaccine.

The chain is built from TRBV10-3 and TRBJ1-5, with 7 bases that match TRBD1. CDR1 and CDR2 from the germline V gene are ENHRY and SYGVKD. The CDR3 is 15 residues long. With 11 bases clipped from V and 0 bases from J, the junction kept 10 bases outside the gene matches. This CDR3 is CASMGQLDSNQPQHF. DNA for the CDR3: TGTGCCTCTATGGGACAGTTAGATAGCAATCAGCCCCAGCATTTT.

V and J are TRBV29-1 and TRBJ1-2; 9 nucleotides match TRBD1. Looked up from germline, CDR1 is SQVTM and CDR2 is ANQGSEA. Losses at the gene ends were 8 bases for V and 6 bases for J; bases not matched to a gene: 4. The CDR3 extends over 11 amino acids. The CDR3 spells CSRTGGNGYTF. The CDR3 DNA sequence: TGCAGCCGAACAGGGGGCAATGGCTACACCTTC.

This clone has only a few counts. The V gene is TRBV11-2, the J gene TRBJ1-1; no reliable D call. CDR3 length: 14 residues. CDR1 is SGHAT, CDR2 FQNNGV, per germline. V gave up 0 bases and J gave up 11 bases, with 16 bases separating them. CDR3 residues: CASSLDLSMGSAFF. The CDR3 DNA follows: TGTGCCAGCAGCTTAGATTTAAGTATGGGTTCGGCTTTCTTT.

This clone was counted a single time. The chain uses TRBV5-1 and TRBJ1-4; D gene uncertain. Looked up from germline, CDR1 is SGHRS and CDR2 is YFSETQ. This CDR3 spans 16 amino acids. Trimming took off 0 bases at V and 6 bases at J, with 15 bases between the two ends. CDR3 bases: TGCGCCAGCAGCTTGGCTTCTCCTTTAGTGGATGAAAAACTGTTTTTT. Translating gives CASSLASPLVDEKLFF.

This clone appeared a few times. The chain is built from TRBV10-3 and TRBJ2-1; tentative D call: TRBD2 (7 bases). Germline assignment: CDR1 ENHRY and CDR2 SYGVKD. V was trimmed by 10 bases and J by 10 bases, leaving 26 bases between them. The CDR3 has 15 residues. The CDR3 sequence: CATEGGAGPRSEQFF. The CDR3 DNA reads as TGTGCCACCGAGGGGGGAGCGGGGCCTCGGAGCGAGCAGTTCTTC.

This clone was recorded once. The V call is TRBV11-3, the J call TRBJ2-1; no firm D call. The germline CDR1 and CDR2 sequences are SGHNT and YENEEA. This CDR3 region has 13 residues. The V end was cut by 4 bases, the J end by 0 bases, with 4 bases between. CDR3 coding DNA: TGTGCCAGCAGCTCCCTCTCCTACAATGAGCAGTTCTTC. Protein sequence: CASSSLSYNEQFF.

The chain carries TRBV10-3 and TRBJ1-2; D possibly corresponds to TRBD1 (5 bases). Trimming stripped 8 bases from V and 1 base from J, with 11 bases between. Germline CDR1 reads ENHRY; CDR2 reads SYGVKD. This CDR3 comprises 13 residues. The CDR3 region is CAILNRLNYGYTF. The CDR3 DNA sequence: TGTGCCATCTTAAACAGGCTTAACTATGGCTACACCTTC.

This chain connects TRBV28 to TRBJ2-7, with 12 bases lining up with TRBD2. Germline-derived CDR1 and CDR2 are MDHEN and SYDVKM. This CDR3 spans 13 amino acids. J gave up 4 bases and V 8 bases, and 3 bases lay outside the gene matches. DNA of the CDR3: TGTGCCAGCCTGACTAGCGGGAGTTACGAGCAGTACTTC. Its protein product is CASLTSGSYEQYF.

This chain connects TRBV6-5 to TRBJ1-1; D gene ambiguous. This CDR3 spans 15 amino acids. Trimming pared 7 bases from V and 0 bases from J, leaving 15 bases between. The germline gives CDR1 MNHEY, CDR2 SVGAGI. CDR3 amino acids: CASTHRVTVNTEAFF. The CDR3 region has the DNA TGTGCCAGCACCCACCGGGTTACGGTGAACACTGAAGCTTTCTTT.

This chain's CDR3 is CASSRSGRGGGETQYF. CDR3 bases: TGCGCCAGCAGCCGTAGCGGGAGAGGGGGCGGGGAGACCCAGTACTTC. The chain employs TRBV4-1 and TRBJ2-5; 9 bases map to TRBD2. After removal of 4 bases from V and 5 bases from J, the junction contained 11 bases not matched to a gene. Germline loops: CDR1 MGHRA, CDR2 YSYEKL. The CDR3 runs 16 residues.

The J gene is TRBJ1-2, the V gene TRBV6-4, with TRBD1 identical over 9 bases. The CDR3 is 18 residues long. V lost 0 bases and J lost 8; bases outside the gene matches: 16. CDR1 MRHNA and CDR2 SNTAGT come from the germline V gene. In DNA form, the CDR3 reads TGTGCCAGCAGTGACTCGGCCTTGACAGGGGGACCTATTAGCGGCTACACCTTC. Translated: CASSDSALTGGPISGYTF.

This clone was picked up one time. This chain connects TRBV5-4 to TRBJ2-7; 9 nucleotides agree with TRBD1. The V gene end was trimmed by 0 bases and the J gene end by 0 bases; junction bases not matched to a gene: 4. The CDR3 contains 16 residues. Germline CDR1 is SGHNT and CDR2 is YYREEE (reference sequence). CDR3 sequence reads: CASSLAGQGSSYEQYF. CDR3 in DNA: TGTGCCAGCAGCTTGGCGGGACAGGGAAGCTCCTACGAGCAGTACTTC.

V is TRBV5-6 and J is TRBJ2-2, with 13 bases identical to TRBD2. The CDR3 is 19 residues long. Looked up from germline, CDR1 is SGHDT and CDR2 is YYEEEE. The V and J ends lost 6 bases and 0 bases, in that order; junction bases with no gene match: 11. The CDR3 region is CASTKRGTSGISNTGELFF. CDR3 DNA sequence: TGTGCCAGCACCAAACGGGGGACTAGCGGGATATCGAACACCGGGGAGCTGTTTTTT.